The 20 T cell receptor beta chains below were found in one sample sequenced in a study of Graves' ophthalmopathy and Graves' hyperthyroidism. TCR beta CDR3 amplification used RNA transcripts. In the first round, RT-PCR was carried out with HTBI primers, and a multiplex PCR formed the second round. TCRdb redid the calling of the multiplex PCR reads with MiXCR, one entry per CDR3 protein. The sample includes 650,000 to 900,000 distinct CDR3 sequences, 35% to 50% seen only once; the top ten take 44%. The sequencing sample was made of peripheral blood. The receptor source for this set is an adult man with Graves' ophthalmopathy.

This sequence joins TRBV10-3 and TRBJ1-2; 11 bases map to TRBD1. The CDR3 is 15 amino acids. Germline V gives CDR1 ENHRY, CDR2 SYGVKD. With 5 bases clipped from V and 7 bases from J, the junction kept 9 bases outside the gene matches. The CDR3: CAISSADRGLAGYTF. The CDR3 DNA reads as TGTGCCATCAGTAGTGCGGACAGGGGGCTTGCTGGCTACACCTTC.

Worth noting for this clonotype: It is likely a read error, because the conserved phenylalanine at the end of the CDR3 is missing. No DNA is shown, since the ends of the CDR3 on it are uncertain; the CDR3 is the one TCRdb lists. The V call is TRBV29-1, the J call TRBJ2-7; TRBD2 reflects the table's D call only, with no check against the DNA. A total of 9 residues make up the CDR3, ends included. Germline CDR1 SQVTM, CDR2 ANQGSEA. The CDR3 is CSVEDQGCL.

Ten or more counts support this clonotype. The chain links TRBV29-1 to TRBJ1-5; D is perhaps TRBD1 (5 bases). CDR1 and CDR2 from the germline V gene are SQVTM and ANQGSEA. The CDR3 contains 13 residues. Trimming took 6 bases from V and 3 from J, leaving 12 bases between them. CDR3 DNA sequence: TGCAGCGTCGGACAAGGCTACAATCAGCCCCAGCATTTT. This codes for CSVGQGYNQPQHF.

This clonotype was counted between two and nine times. CDR3 bases: TGTGCCAGCAGCCAAAGGACCCCCTCAAAGCAGTACTTC. Translating it yields CASSQRTPSKQYF. The chain is built from TRBV5-4 and TRBJ2-7; no clear D gene. Germline V gene sequence: CDR1 SGHNT, CDR2 YYREEE (reference sequence). The CDR3 spans 13 residues. V was pared by 4 bases and J by 8 bases, with 16 bases between.

Concerning this clonotype: Compared with germline, one end of the junction differs, possibly owing to a read error. The rearrangement uses TRBV10-3 and TRBJ1-2; 10 bases match TRBD1. The CDR3 extends over 16 amino acids. Germline lookup yields CDR1 ENHRY and CDR2 SYGVKD. The CDR3 sequence is CASSEFHRDRGVGYTF. The CDR3 nucleotides read TGTGCCAGCAGTGAGTTTCACCGGGACAGGGGCGTGGGCTACACCTTC.

This clonotype occurred a few times. The V and J genes are TRBV20-1 and TRBJ2-2; weak D call: TRBD1 (6 bases). The germline V gene has CDR1 DFQATT and CDR2 SNEGSKA (reference sequence). The CDR3 has 14 amino acids. V lost 8 bases and J lost 3, with 16 bases in between. The CDR3, as DNA: TGCAGTACAGGACCAGGGGCCTACACCGGGGAGCTGTTTTTT. This sequence encodes CSTGPGAYTGELFF.

The chain recombines TRBV7-9 with TRBJ2-2; D is undetermined. The germline CDR1 and CDR2 sequences are SEHNR and FQNEAQ (reference sequence). The CDR3 runs to 13 residues. Trimming stripped 2 bases from V and 7 bases from J, with 8 bases between. As DNA, the CDR3 is TGTGCCAGCAGCTTAATAGGGTTCGGGGAGCTGTTTTTT. Its protein is CASSLIGFGELFF.

CDR3 nucleotides: TGCAGTGCTAGAGGCGGGAGTCGGCGGGAGCAGTACTTC. Its translation: CSARGGSRREQYF. The V and J genes are TRBV20-1 and TRBJ2-7, with 7 bases that match TRBD2. Germline V gene data show CDR1 as DFQATT and CDR2 as SNEGSKA (reference sequence). This CDR3 contains 13 residues. V shed 1 base, J shed 7 bases, and the junction held 7 bases outside the gene matches.

The chain uses TRBV29-1 and TRBJ2-6, with 10 bases that match TRBD1. Trimming at V came to 6 bases and at J to 3 bases, leaving 5 bases not matched to a gene. The CDR3 covers 15 residues. CDR1 is SQVTM and CDR2 is ANQGSEA in the germline V gene. This CDR3 reads CSVGTGAYGANVLTF. In DNA, the CDR3 is TGCAGCGTCGGGACAGGGGCGTATGGGGCCAACGTCCTGACTTTC.

A few counts support this clonotype. This chain connects TRBV5-5 to TRBJ1-2; TRBD1 agrees at 8 bases. The CDR3 totals 15 residues. The germline V gene encodes CDR1 SGHKS and CDR2 YYEKEE (reference sequence). With 4 bases clipped from V and 5 bases from J, the junction kept 10 bases outside the gene matches. The CDR3 region has the DNA TGTGCCAGCAGCCCAAAGGACAGGGATTTTTATGGCTACACCTTC. Translated: CASSPKDRDFYGYTF.

V is TRBV7-9 and J is TRBJ2-6; 9 bases agree with TRBD1. After removal of 5 bases from V and 3 bases from J, the junction contained 2 bases not matched to a gene. Germline CDR1 reads SEHNR; CDR2 reads FQNEAQ (reference sequence). This CDR3 has 15 amino acids. CDR3 sequence reads: CASSGDRVGANVLTF. CDR3 sequence (DNA): TGTGCCAGCAGCGGGGACAGGGTTGGGGCCAACGTCCTGACTTTC.

Worth noting for this clonotype: One base away lies a much larger clone, so this may be a sequencing read error. V is TRBV12-3 or TRBV12-4 and J is TRBJ1-2; perhaps TRBD1 as D (5 bases). The CDR3 runs to 12 residues. The CDR3 nucleotides are TGTGCCAGCAGGATTGGGGGAGGAGGCTACGCCTTC. Translated: CASRIGGGGYAF.

The gene calls are TRBV7-6 and TRBJ2-5; no clear D. This CDR3 contains 13 residues. Deletions cut 2 bases from V and 5 bases from J, with 9 bases between. Germline CDR1 SGHVS, CDR2 FNYEAQ. In DNA, the CDR3 is TGTGCCAGCAGCTTATACACAATTGAGACCCAGTACTTC. Translating gives CASSLYTIETQYF.

Details on this clonotype: The junction differs from germline at one of its ends, possibly a read error. The J gene is TRBJ1-2, the V gene TRBV2; TRBD1 matches 9 bases. The germline gives CDR1 SNHLY, CDR2 FYNNEI. The CDR3 spans 15 residues. Written as DNA, the CDR3 is TGTGCCAGCAGTTTGGACAGGGGAACTGGCTATAGCTACACCTTC. This sequence encodes CASSLDRGTGYSYTF.

This clonotype was detected ten times or more. The genes are TRBV2 and TRBJ2-7, with 9 bases matching TRBD2. Trimming removed 6 bases from V and 3 bases from J; junction bases left unmatched: 3. The CDR3 totals 13 residues. Germline CDR1 is SNHLY and CDR2 is FYNNEI. CDR3 amino acids: CASRLAGYYEQYF. The CDR3 nucleotides are TGTGCCAGCAGGCTAGCGGGATACTACGAGCAGTACTTC.

V is TRBV10-3 and J is TRBJ1-5; no firm D call. Deletions cut 5 bases from V and 6 bases from J, with 11 bases between. The length of the CDR3 is 13 residues. Germline V gives CDR1 ENHRY, CDR2 SYGVKD. CDR3 residues: CAISYSMGQPQHF. Here the CDR3 DNA reads TGTGCCATCAGTTACTCGATGGGTCAGCCCCAGCATTTT.

This clonotype was seen at least ten times. The rearrangement links TRBV10-3 to TRBJ1-1; D not certain. The CDR3 sequence is 11 residues long. CDR1 and CDR2 (germline): ENHRY, SYGVKD. V was pared by 10 bases and J by 4 bases, with 10 bases between. The CDR3 here is CATTRGTEAFF. CDR3 bases: TGTGCCACCACCCGAGGCACTGAAGCTTTCTTT.

This clonotype came up a few times. This chain connects TRBV20-1 to TRBJ1-5; no definite D call. Germline V gene sequence: CDR1 DFQATT, CDR2 SNEGSKA (reference sequence). This CDR3 contains 12 residues. V lost 6 bases to trimming and J lost 9 bases, with 15 bases between them. The CDR3 DNA sequence: TGCAGTGCCAACACCGTGGCGTGGCCCCAGCATTTT. Its protein product is CSANTVAWPQHF.

At least ten counts were recorded for this clonotype. The V gene is TRBV29-1, the J gene TRBJ2-7; D unclear. From germline, CDR1 is SQVTM and CDR2 ANQGSEA. Trimming took 4 bases from V and 0 from J, leaving 10 bases between them. The CDR3 covers 13 residues. The chain's CDR3 is CSVALRLSYEQYF. The CDR3 nucleotides read TGCAGCGTTGCCCTGCGGCTCTCCTACGAGCAGTACTTC.

Remarks on this clonotype: Germline and junction disagree at one end, which may indicate a read error. This chain joins TRBV10-2 and TRBJ2-7, with 8 bases that match TRBD1. CDR1 and CDR2 (germline): WSHSY, SAAADI. This CDR3 spans 15 amino acids. CDR3: CASSYLAGGLYEQYF. The DNA of the CDR3 is TGTGCCAGCAGTTACCTGGCAGGGGGCTTATACGAGCAGTACTTC.